This T cell receptor (beta chain) was observed in a study of response to subunit inactivated influenza vaccine. The CDR3 contains 16 residues. The V gene's germline CDR1 is SGDLS and CDR2 YYNGEE. V lost 4 bases, J lost 4 bases, and 8 bases stayed unmatched. TCRdb used MiXCR to reprocess the RT-PCR reads, holding one entry per CDR3 protein. This sample has 500,000 to 550,000 distinct CDR3 sequences, with approximately 7.7% found just once. The J gene is TRBJ2-2, the V gene TRBV9; 9 bases are a match to TRBD1. This receptor was obtained from a man in his fifties or sixties who received an inactivated influenza vaccine. Specimen: PBMCs from blood, collected around 25 months after vaccination. The CDR3 protein is CASSFRQGVSTGELFF. For the CDR3, the DNA is TGTGCCAGCAGCTTTCGACAGGGGGTCTCCACCGGGGAGCTGTTTTTT. Looking up the rest from reference TRBV9 and TRBJ2-2 gives the full variable domain: DSGVTQTPKHLITATGQRVTLRCSPRSGDLSVYWYQQSLDQGLQFLIQYYNGEERAKGNILERFSAQQFPDLHSELNLSSLELGDSALYFCASSFRQGVSTGELFFGEGSRLTVL.